This T cell receptor (beta chain) was retrieved from a study of T cell responses to AZD1222 COVID-19 vaccine. Study-wide results and limits: No repertoire was sampled before or during the peak T cell response, only after it.

Profiling relied on immunoSEQ multiplex PCR, and the TCRdb table lists in-frame clones only, not all of them. This sample has roughly 150,000 clones, with roughly nine tenths found just once. This clone is a singleton in its sample. Antigen unknown. Germline V gives CDR1 MNHNY, CDR2 SVGAGI (reference sequence). The CDR3 is 15 amino acids. With 4 bases clipped from V and 6 bases from J, the junction kept 9 bases outside the gene matches. Second-dose intervals near 4 or 12 weeks were combined. This receptor was obtained from an adult who received the AZD1222 COVID-19 vaccine. The chain links TRBV6-6 to TRBJ1-2; 9 bases align to TRBD1. The sample consisted of peripheral blood, taken 28 days after the second AZD1222 dose. The CDR3 DNA sequence: TGTGCCAGCAGTTCGCCCGGGACAGGGAGGGATGGCTACACCTTC. This gives the protein CASSSPGTGRDGYTF.